Below, 31 T cell receptor beta chains from the same sample are listed, as sequenced in a study of shared T cell receptors in the human thymus (dated by TCRdb to the early 2020s). Preparation of the library involved the immunoSEQ multiplex PCR assay. Here the immuneACCESS table is served through TCRdb, limited to in-frame sequences with V and J called. Missing clones are a known gap in these copies; in checked studies unresolved V genes cover under half, and the rest lacks a known reason. The sample records hundreds of thousands of clones, about 84% of which are singletons. The ten largest clones take up about 0.012% of the sample. These data were likewise used in another study, on human thymus T cells.

The sequencing input was thymocytes. The origin of the receptors is a boy younger than two with a congenital heart defect. Donor details come from another sample of the same person, matched by shared clones.

This clone has just one count. The rearrangement links TRBV7-2 to TRBJ2-7, with 8 bases identical to TRBD1. There are 15 residues in the CDR3. V was clipped by 5 bases and J by 3 bases; unmatched bases: 9. Per the germline V gene, CDR1 is SGHTA and CDR2 is FQGNSA. The CDR3, as DNA: TGTGCCAGCAGCGATTACCGGGACAGGTTCTACGAGCAGTACTTC. It is translated as CASSDYRDRFYEQYF.

As regards this clone: In this CDR3 the conserved last residue, phenylalanine or tryptophan, is missing, so a read error is likely. The DNA is left out, because the CDR3 cannot be placed on it with certainty; the CDR3 is given as TCRdb lists it. The chain employs TRBV11-2 and TRBJ1-1. CDR1 SGHAT and CDR2 FQNNGV come from the germline V gene. The CDR3 length equals 8 residues, ends included. The CDR3 sequence: CASGTGLG.

This chain uses TRBV15 with TRBJ2-5; TRBD2 matches at 14 bases. This CDR3 has 22 amino acids. Germline V gives CDR1 LNHNV, CDR2 YYDKDF (reference sequence). Trimming took 0 bases from V and 2 from J; bases not matched to a gene: 17. This CDR3 reads CATSRDRGIGTSGSPTQETQYF. CDR3 nucleotides: TGTGCCACCAGCAGAGATCGGGGAATTGGGACTAGCGGGAGTCCCACGCAAGAGACCCAGTACTTC.

This clone has only a few counts. The chain carries TRBV2 and TRBJ1-1; D might be TRBD1 (5 bases). Germline V CDR1 and CDR2: SNHLY, FYNNEI. The CDR3 runs to 13 residues. The V end was cut by 5 bases, the J end by 6 bases, with 13 bases between. CDR3 coding DNA: TGTGCCAGCAGTACCCGTTACAGGTCTGAAGCTTTCTTT. This encodes CASSTRYRSEAFF.

This chain joins TRBV9 and TRBJ2-7, with 9 bases lining up with TRBD2. This CDR3 has 18 residues. Germline V lookup: CDR1 SGDLS, CDR2 YYNGEE. After removal of 0 bases from V and 1 base from J, the junction contained 11 bases not matched to a gene. The CDR3 DNA reads TGTGCCAGCAGCGTAGAAGATAGCGGGAGATCGGTTTCCTACGAGCAGTACTTC. The encoded protein is CASSVEDSGRSVSYEQYF.

The chain carries TRBV9 and TRBJ2-2; 11 bases are shared with TRBD1. V shed 1 base and J 7 bases; nucleotides not matched to a gene: 12. The CDR3 totals 18 residues. CDR1 is SGDLS, CDR2 YYNGEE, per germline. The CDR3: CASSVRGQGAVNGGELFF. In DNA, the CDR3 is TGTGCCAGCAGCGTACGAGGACAGGGGGCGGTGAATGGCGGGGAGCTGTTTTTT.

Note on this clone: The same CDR3 is also encoded by other DNA sequences in this sample. V gene TRBV7-2 combines with J gene TRBJ2-3; D gene unclear. The CDR3 runs to 13 residues. CDR1 is SGHTA, CDR2 FQGNSA, per germline. Deletions cut 3 bases from V and 2 bases from J, with 6 bases between. The CDR3 nucleotides read TGTGCCAGCAGCTTGAGCGACACAGATACGCAGTATTTT. This translates into CASSLSDTDTQYF.

V usage is TRBV6-6 and J usage is TRBJ2-3, with 12 bases matching TRBD2. V lost 7 bases and J lost 3; bases outside the gene matches: 8. This CDR3 contains 16 residues. Germline CDR1 and CDR2: MNHNY and SVGAGI (reference sequence). This CDR3 is CASIRLAGVGTDTQYF. The CDR3 DNA reads as TGTGCCAGCATAAGACTAGCGGGAGTCGGTACAGATACGCAGTATTTT.

The chain combines TRBV27 with TRBJ2-1; 8 bases are shared with TRBD2. The CDR3 is 16 residues long. V lost 4 bases, J lost 8 bases, and 13 bases stayed unmatched. The germline V gene encodes CDR1 MNHEY and CDR2 SMNVEV (reference sequence). CDR3: CASSSFTQRELDEQFF. As DNA, the CDR3 is TGTGCCAGCAGTTCATTTACACAGCGGGAGCTGGATGAGCAGTTCTTC.

Of note for this clone: A junction end diverges from the germline sequence, so it may reflect a read error. V gene TRBV9 combines with J gene TRBJ2-1, with D unclear. The germline CDR1 and CDR2 sequences are SGDLS and YYNGEE. The CDR3 loop spans 17 amino acids. The CDR3 here is CASSVSRVPLNYDEQFF. The CDR3 nucleotides read TGTGCCAGCAGCGTAAGTCGGGTCCCACTGAACTACGATGAGCAGTTCTTC.

This chain joins TRBV28 and TRBJ1-1; 9 bases agree with TRBD1. This CDR3 has 16 residues. Germline trimming cut 1 base from V and 4 bases from J; bases unmatched to any gene: 7. Germline values: CDR1 MDHEN, CDR2 SYDVKM. DNA of the CDR3: TGTGCCAGCAGTTTATCGAAACACAGGGGGCTCACTGAAGCTTTCTTT. Protein: CASSLSKHRGLTEAFF. Complete variable domain (other parts from reference TRBV28 and TRBJ1-1): DVKVTQSSRYLVKRTGEKVFLECVQDMDHENMFWYRQDPGLGLRLIYFSYDVKMKEKGDIPEGYSVSREKKERFSLILESASTNQTSMYLCASSLSKHRGLTEAFFGQGTRLTVV.

This chain links TRBV12-2 with TRBJ2-1; the tabulated D call, TRBD2, remains unverified against the DNA. TRBV12-2 is reported as a pseudogene. The CDR3 covers 11 residues. This chain's CDR3 is CASRFRDKQFF. CDR3 DNA sequence: TGTGCAAGTCGCTTCCGGGATAAGCAGTTCTTC.

The V call is TRBV5-4, the J call TRBJ2-1; TRBD1 matches at 8 bases. CDR3 size: 17 residues. In germline, CDR1 is SGHNT, CDR2 YYREEE (reference sequence). V dropped 4 bases and J dropped 2; count of bases not matched to a gene: 11. CDR3 DNA: TGTGCCAGCAGCCCCGCTCCGGGACAGGAGACCTACAATGAGCAGTTCTTC. Amino acids: CASSPAPGQETYNEQFF.

V gene TRBV4-1 combines with J gene TRBJ2-7; TRBD2 matches at 7 bases. Germline values: CDR1 MGHRA, CDR2 YSYEKL. With V trimmed by 1 base and J by 2 bases, 8 bases remained unmatched. The CDR3 is 16 amino acids. CDR3 coding DNA: TGCGCCAGCAGCCAAGCTCTAGCGGCTACTCCCTACGAGCAGTACTTC. Encoded protein: CASSQALAATPYEQYF.

The rearrangement links TRBV4-3 to TRBJ2-3, with 7 positions matching TRBD1. The length of the CDR3 is 21 residues. CDR1 and CDR2 from the germline V gene are LGHNA and YSLEER. V shed 0 bases and J 3 bases; nucleotides not matched to a gene: 21. The CDR3 reads CASSQEGTGAVLVLGTDTQYF. The CDR3 region has the DNA TGCGCCAGCAGCCAAGAGGGTACAGGGGCCGTCTTAGTTCTCGGAACAGATACGCAGTATTTT.

The V and J genes are TRBV19 and TRBJ2-7; D may be TRBD1 (5 bases). CDR1 is LNHDA, CDR2 SQIVND, per germline (reference sequence). Trimming removed 2 bases from V and 2 bases from J, with 10 bases in between. This CDR3 region has 14 residues. CDR3 protein: CASSITGHPYEQYF. In nucleotides, the CDR3 is TGTGCCAGTAGTATAACAGGCCATCCCTACGAGCAGTACTTC.

This chain connects TRBV29-1 to TRBJ2-1; 8 bases map to TRBD1. V lost 0 bases to trimming and J lost 2 bases; unmatched junction nucleotides: 9. The CDR3 has 17 amino acids. CDR1 and CDR2 from the germline V gene are SQVTM and ANQGSEA. CDR3 DNA sequence: TGCAGCGTTGAAGATCCGGTGGACAGGGTCCCCTACAATGAGCAGTTCTTC. Translated, it gives CSVEDPVDRVPYNEQFF.

V and J are TRBV6-4 and TRBJ2-1, with D perhaps matching TRBD2 (6 bases). Germline V lookup: CDR1 MRHNA, CDR2 SNTAGT. V shed 8 bases and J shed 0 bases, with 23 bases lying between them. The CDR3 runs 18 residues. CDR3 coding DNA: TGTGCCAGCCGCCAGCACGAAAACCCCGGGAGCTCCTACAATGAGCAGTTCTTC. Translating it yields CASRQHENPGSSYNEQFF.

This chain joins TRBV25-1 and TRBJ2-1; 8 bases align to TRBD2. The ends lost 6 bases at V and 6 bases at J; junction bases unmatched: 7. The germline gives CDR1 MGHDK, CDR2 SYGVNS. CDR3 length: 14 amino acids. CDR3 amino acids: CASRPGLVSNEQFF. The DNA of the CDR3 is TGTGCCAGCAGGCCGGGACTAGTCTCCAATGAGCAGTTCTTC.

The chain uses TRBV6-5 and TRBJ1-1; 10 bases are shared with TRBD1. The CDR3 sequence is 15 residues long. CDR1 is MNHEY, CDR2 SVGAGI, per germline. Trimming at V came to 2 bases and at J to 5 bases, leaving 5 bases not matched to a gene. The CDR3 reads CASSYPGQGPTEAFF. The CDR3, as DNA: TGTGCCAGCAGTTACCCGGGACAGGGGCCGACTGAAGCTTTCTTT.

The gene calls are TRBV4-1 and TRBJ1-5; a weak D match, TRBD1 (5 bases). With 4 bases removed from V and 0 bases from J, the gap between germline ends came to 10 bases. CDR3 length: 15 residues. Germline CDR1 is MGHRA and CDR2 is YSYEKL. This CDR3 reads CASSPDIPSNQPQHF. The CDR3 coding sequence is TGCGCCAGCAGCCCGGACATTCCTAGCAATCAGCCCCAGCATTTT.

This clone was found a few times. The rearrangement joins TRBV6-6 to TRBJ2-7, with 7 bases lining up with TRBD1. V lost 5 bases to trimming and J lost 7 bases; unmatched junction nucleotides: 11. Germline V gene data show CDR1 as MNHNY and CDR2 as SVGAGI (reference sequence). There are 14 residues in the CDR3. The CDR3, as DNA: TGTGCCAGCAGTAACAGACAGGGTAGTTGGGAGCAGTACTTC. The encoded protein is CASSNRQGSWEQYF.

This clone is a singleton in its sample. The chain joins TRBV7-8 to TRBJ2-7, with 7 bases matching TRBD2. The trim removed 0 bases at V and 2 bases at J, leaving 10 bases unmatched. CDR3 size: 17 residues. From germline, CDR1 is SGHVS and CDR2 FQNEAQ. The CDR3 nucleotides are TGTGCCAGCAGCTTAGCGGGTTTGAGCGGGGATACCTACGAGCAGTACTTC. Its protein is CASSLAGLSGDTYEQYF.

The chain has TRBV23-1 and TRBJ1-5; 11 nucleotides line up with TRBD1. TRBV23-1 is an ORF; its function is uncertain. The CDR3 runs 19 residues. J gave up 1 base and V 2 bases, and 10 bases lay outside the gene matches. The CDR3 region is CASSQDPGQGVRSNQPQHF. The CDR3 nucleotides read TGCGCCAGCAGTCAAGATCCGGGACAGGGGGTGAGAAGCAATCAGCCCCAGCATTTT.

V is TRBV7-2 and J is TRBJ2-1, with 7 bases fitting TRBD2. Per germline, CDR1 SGHTA and CDR2 FQGNSA. The CDR3 consists of 18 residues. The ends lost 7 bases at V and 0 bases at J; junction bases unmatched: 15. In nucleotides, the CDR3 is TGTGCCAGCATCCCCCTCGAGAGGCGGACTAGCTCCTACAATGAGCAGTTCTTC. Protein sequence: CASIPLERRTSSYNEQFF.

V usage is TRBV6-1 and J usage is TRBJ2-3; tentatively, D is TRBD2 (7 bases). In germline, CDR1 is MNHNS, CDR2 SASEGT. Trimming removed 4 bases at V and 3 bases at J, with 14 bases between. The CDR3 consists of 15 residues. This chain's CDR3 is CASSARGGVTDTQYF. DNA of the CDR3: TGTGCCAGCAGTGCTAGGGGGGGCGTGACAGATACGCAGTATTTT.

The chain uses TRBV13 and TRBJ2-7; the match to TRBD2 covers 7 bases. Trimming at V came to 1 base and at J to 2 bases, leaving 5 bases not matched to a gene. Looked up from germline, CDR1 is PRHDT and CDR2 is FYEKMQ (reference sequence). The CDR3 extends over 15 amino acids. The chain's CDR3 is CASSLAASGPYEQYF. CDR3 in DNA: TGTGCCAGCAGCTTAGCGGCTAGCGGTCCCTACGAGCAGTACTTC.

This clone was seen a few times. The rearrangement uses TRBV29-1 and TRBJ2-3, with D perhaps matching TRBD1 (6 bases). Per the germline V gene, CDR1 is SQVTM and CDR2 is ANQGSEA. This CDR3 contains 17 residues. Trimming took off 4 bases at V and 2 bases at J, with 22 bases between the two ends. For the CDR3, the DNA is TGCAGCGTTGGCGGACTGGGAGCAGACAGGTACACAGATACGCAGTATTTT. Translated, it gives CSVGGLGADRYTDTQYF.

This clone appeared a few times. This rearrangement joins TRBV27 to TRBJ2-3; TRBD2 matches 9 bases. The CDR3 runs 16 residues. V lost 0 bases and J lost 2; bases outside the gene matches: 3. Per germline, CDR1 MNHEY and CDR2 SMNVEV (reference sequence). Here the CDR3 reads CASSLSAGGPTDTQYF. The CDR3 coding sequence is TGTGCCAGCAGTTTATCTGCGGGAGGGCCCACAGATACGCAGTATTTT.

The V call is TRBV27, the J call TRBJ2-4, with TRBD1 identical over 7 bases. The V gene end was trimmed by 5 bases and the J gene end by 0 bases; junction bases not matched to a gene: 13. The CDR3 contains 18 residues. CDR1 and CDR2 from the germline V gene are MNHEY and SMNVEV (reference sequence). Written as DNA, the CDR3 is TGTGCCAGCAGTCACATCGACAGGGCAGACCTAGCCAAAAACATTCAGTACTTC. It yields the protein CASSHIDRADLAKNIQYF.

The table lists this clone with a few counts. The chain carries TRBV29-1 and TRBJ1-1; 8 nucleotides match TRBD1. Trimming at V came to 7 bases and at J to 1 base, leaving 14 bases not matched to a gene. The CDR3 length is 16 residues. Germline V gene data show CDR1 as SQVTM and CDR2 as ANQGSEA. DNA of the CDR3: TGCAGCGCGCACCGACAGGGGCCGAGACCGAACACTGAAGCTTTCTTT. Protein sequence: CSAHRQGPRPNTEAFF.